This T cell receptor (beta chain) appears in the sequencing data of a study of T cell changes during pregnancy in multiple sclerosis. The table came from immunoSEQ multiplex PCR; TCRdb's copy has only in-frame clones and leaves some out. The table lists 30,000 to 45,000 clones, over 75% of them singletons. Trimming pared 4 bases from V and 7 bases from J, leaving 9 bases between. The CDR3 covers 12 residues. Germline V gene sequence: CDR1 SGHNT, CDR2 YYREEE (reference sequence). The chain carries TRBV5-4 and TRBJ2-1; D gene ambiguous. The sample consisted of CD4+ T cells from peripheral blood mononuclear cells, taken before pregnancy. The clonotype was recovered from a female donor with multiple sclerosis, enrolled in a pregnancy study. This CDR3 reads CASSPTENEQFF. CDR3 nucleotides: TGTGCCAGCAGCCCGACTGAAAATGAGCAGTTCTTC. The full variable domain, with the rest looked up from reference TRBV5-4 and TRBJ2-1, is ETGVTQSPTHLIKTRGQQVTLRCSSQSGHNTVSWYQQALGQGPQFIFQYYREEENGRGNFPPRFSGLQFPNYSSELNVNALELDDSALYLCASSPTENEQFFGPGTRLTVL.